This T cell receptor (beta chain) originates from a study of blood T cell repertoires in COVID-19. Study overall: Material from acute and convalescent COVID-19 was sourced from the United States, Italy and Spain.

Those who participated ranged in age from roughly 18 to 89 years and resided in about two dozen US areas. Clinical history as reported by participants underpinned cohort assignment. Original processing methods: From reference gene primer amplification, estimates of nucleated cell counts were derived. Method: immunoSEQ multiplex PCR; TCRdb's copy keeps in-frame clones and lacks some. V, J and clone size reflect that table, while D and trimming were determined from the DNA. This repertoire shows approximately 250,000 clones, around nine tenths found once; its top ten account for around 3.1%. With respect to this clone: A junction boundary mismatches the germline segment, possibly from a read error. Additional DNA sequences in this sample encode the identical CDR3.

The material sequenced was PBMCs or T cells enriched from blood (not recorded which). The receptor was isolated from a woman in her thirties or forties who had been exposed to COVID-19.

For the CDR3, the DNA is TGCGCCAGCAGCTACCGACTCAATGAAAAACTGTTTTTT. Encoded protein: CASSYRLNEKLFF. The rearrangement uses TRBV3-1 (or the pseudogene TRBV3-2) and TRBJ1-4, with no clear D. The CDR3 runs to 13 residues. CDR1 is LGHDT, CDR2 YNNKEL, per germline (reference sequence).